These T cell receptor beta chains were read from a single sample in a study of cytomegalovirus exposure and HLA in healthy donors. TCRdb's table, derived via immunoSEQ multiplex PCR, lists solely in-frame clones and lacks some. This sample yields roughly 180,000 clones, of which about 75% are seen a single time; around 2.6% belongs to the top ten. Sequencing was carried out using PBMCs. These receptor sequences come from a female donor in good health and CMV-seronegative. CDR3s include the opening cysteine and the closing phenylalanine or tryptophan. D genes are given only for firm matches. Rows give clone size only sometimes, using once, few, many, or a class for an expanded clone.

CDR3 DNA: TGTGCCAGCAGTGAAATCGACGAGCAGTACTTC
CDR3 protein: CASSEIDEQYF
V gene: TRBV25-1
clone size: once
J gene: TRBJ2-7
D gene: .

CDR3 DNA: TGCGCCAGCAGCCAAGTTACGGCGGGATCCTACAATGAGCAGTTCTTC
CDR3 protein: CASSQVTAGSYNEQFF
V gene: TRBV4-3
clone size: once
J gene: TRBJ2-1
D gene: .

CDR3 DNA: TGTGCCAGTAGTGCCCTACAGGGATTCTCTGGAAACACCATATATTTT
CDR3 protein: CASSALQGFSGNTIYF
V gene: TRBV19
clone size: .
J gene: TRBJ1-3
D gene: .

CDR3 DNA: TGTGCCAGCAGTGGGCGACAGGGATGGGACACTGAAGCTTTCTTT
CDR3 protein: CASSGRQGWDTEAFF
V gene: TRBV6-5
clone size: .
J gene: TRBJ1-1
D gene: TRBD1

CDR3 DNA: TGTGCCAGCAGCGTAGGGGGCGGGAGGGGGGATGAGCAGTTCTTC
CDR3 protein: CASSVGGGRGDEQFF
V gene: TRBV9
clone size: few
J gene: TRBJ2-1
D gene: TRBD2

CDR3 DNA: TGTGCCAGCAGCCGAACAGGGGACCCCAGGGCTTTCTTT
CDR3 protein: CASSRTGDPRAFF
V gene: TRBV7-9
clone size: few
J gene: TRBJ1-1
D gene: TRBD1

CDR3 DNA: TGCGCCAGCAGCGCACAGGGGGCGCCTGATGAAAAACTGTTTTTT
CDR3 protein: CASSAQGAPDEKLFF
V gene: TRBV4-3
clone size: once
J gene: TRBJ1-4
D gene: TRBD1

CDR3 DNA: TGTGCCAGCAGCCGCCGGGCAGGGGCTTTCTACAATGAGCAGTTCTTC
CDR3 protein: CASSRRAGAFYNEQFF
V gene: TRBV27
clone size: .
J gene: TRBJ2-1
D gene: .

CDR3 DNA: TGTGCCAGCAGTCCTTCGGGCGGGAGTGCAGATACGCAGTATTTT
CDR3 protein: CASSPSGGSADTQYF
V gene: TRBV2
clone size: .
J gene: TRBJ2-3
D gene: TRBD2

CDR3 DNA: TGTGCCAGCAGCTGGCGGACTAGCGGCCTCAGGAGGGATGAGCAGTTCTTC
CDR3 protein: CASSWRTSGLRRDEQFF
V gene: TRBV11-2
clone size: once
J gene: TRBJ2-1
D gene: TRBD2

CDR3 DNA: TGTGCCAGCAGGGTCCTAGCAGCGAACACCGGGGAGCTGTTTTTT
CDR3 protein: CASRVLAANTGELFF
V gene: TRBV2
clone size: few
J gene: TRBJ2-2
D gene: .

CDR3 DNA: TGTGCCAGCAGCTTACGTCAGGGGGCGGCCGGGGAGCTGTTTTTT
CDR3 protein: CASSLRQGAAGELFF
V gene: TRBV7-2
clone size: .
J gene: TRBJ2-2
D gene: TRBD1

CDR3 DNA: TGTGCCAGTACGGCCTCGGGCGGCCTAGCGGGAGCGGGGACCGGGGAGCTGTTTTTT
CDR3 protein: CASTASGGLAGAGTGELFF
V gene: TRBV19
clone size: .
J gene: TRBJ2-2
D gene: TRBD2

CDR3 DNA: TGTGCCAGTAGCAGGGACAGGCTGCTTGAAAAACTGTTTTTT
CDR3 protein: CASSRDRLLEKLFF
V gene: TRBV19
clone size: .
J gene: TRBJ1-4
D gene: TRBD1

CDR3 DNA: TGTGCCAGCGCGGGGCGGGGGGCCCCTCAAGAGACCCAGTACTTC
CDR3 protein: CASAGRGAPQETQYF
V gene: TRBV19
clone size: .
J gene: TRBJ2-5
D gene: TRBD2

CDR3 DNA: TGTGCCAGCAGTGGGGGGACTGCCGGGGATGAGCAGTTCTTC
CDR3 protein: CASSGGTAGDEQFF
V gene: TRBV6-5
clone size: .
J gene: TRBJ2-1
D gene: .

CDR3 DNA: TGTGCCAGCTCACCACTAGATTCCAATGAGCAGTTCTTC
CDR3 protein: CASSPLDSNEQFF
V gene: TRBV18
clone size: .
J gene: TRBJ2-1
D gene: .

CDR3 DNA: TGCGCCAGCAGCTGGGCACCAGAGAGGGTTAACTATGGCTACACCTTC
CDR3 protein: CASSWAPERVNYGYTF
V gene: TRBV5-1
clone size: .
J gene: TRBJ1-2
D gene: .

CDR3 DNA: TGTGCCAGCAGCGCGGGACAGGGAGTCTACAATGAGCAGTTCTTC
CDR3 protein: CASSAGQGVYNEQFF
V gene: TRBV9
clone size: .
J gene: TRBJ2-1
D gene: TRBD1

CDR3 DNA: TGTGCCAGCAGTTTACAGGGGAAGTCGTGGGAGCAGTACTTC
CDR3 protein: CASSLQGKSWEQYF
V gene: TRBV27
clone size: .
J gene: TRBJ2-5
D gene: .

CDR3 DNA: TGTGCCAGTAGACTACTAGCGGGGGGCCAGGAGACCCAGTACTTC
CDR3 protein: CASRLLAGGQETQYF
V gene: TRBV19
clone size: once
J gene: TRBJ2-5
D gene: TRBD2

CDR3 DNA: TGTGCCAGCAGTGGAGGGACAGGCCATGAAAAACTGTTTTTT
CDR3 protein: CASSGGTGHEKLFF
V gene: TRBV6-1
clone size: .
J gene: TRBJ1-4
D gene: TRBD1

CDR3 DNA: TGTGCCAGCCTTAAAAATCGCTCTGGAAACACCATATATTTT
CDR3 protein: CASLKNRSGNTIYF
V gene: TRBV6-1
clone size: .
J gene: TRBJ1-3
D gene: .

CDR3 DNA: TGTGCCAGCAGCTCGACAGGACAGGGGCACTATGGCTACACCTTC
CDR3 protein: CASSSTGQGHYGYTF
V gene: TRBV13
clone size: .
J gene: TRBJ1-2
D gene: TRBD1

CDR3 DNA: TGTGCCAGCAGCCAAGATCCGCCAGTGGCTAGCGGGACTGAGCAGTTCTTC
CDR3 protein: CASSQDPPVASGTEQFF
V gene: TRBV4-2
clone size: .
J gene: TRBJ2-1
D gene: TRBD2

CDR3 DNA: TGCGCCAGCAGCCAAGGGGACAGGGGTCTACTTAATGAAAAACTGTTTTTT
CDR3 protein: CASSQGDRGLLNEKLFF
V gene: TRBV4-3
clone size: .
J gene: TRBJ1-4
D gene: TRBD1

CDR3 DNA: TGTGCCAGCAGCCAAGCCGGAGATAACTATGGCTACACCTTC
CDR3 protein: CASSQAGDNYGYTF
V gene: TRBV4-2
clone size: .
J gene: TRBJ1-2
D gene: .

CDR3 DNA: TGTGCCGGACGTCGGGGACTAGCGGGAGCGGAGTTAGTCTTC
CDR3 protein: CAGRRGLAGAELVF
V gene: TRBV7-2
clone size: .
J gene: TRBJ2-1
D gene: TRBD2

CDR3 DNA: TGTGCCAGCAGTCAACGGACTAGCGGGAGGGCGGATACGCAGTATTTT
CDR3 protein: CASSQRTSGRADTQYF
V gene: TRBV28
clone size: .
J gene: TRBJ2-3
D gene: TRBD2

CDR3 DNA: TGTGCCAGCAGTGCAGGGGCGAGCACAGATACGCAGTATTTT
CDR3 protein: CASSAGASTDTQYF
V gene: TRBV6-4
clone size: few
J gene: TRBJ2-3
D gene: .

CDR3 DNA: TGTGCCAGCAGCTCTATCACTGAAGCTTTCTTT
CDR3 protein: CASSSITEAFF
V gene: TRBV5-4
clone size: .
J gene: TRBJ1-1
D gene: .

CDR3 DNA: TGTGCCAGCAGCTTCCGAGGGACTAGTGTCGCCGGGGAGCTGTTTTTT
CDR3 protein: CASSFRGTSVAGELFF
V gene: TRBV7-3
clone size: .
J gene: TRBJ2-2
D gene: TRBD2

CDR3 DNA: TGTGCCAGTAGTGATAGGAGCGGGAGTGACAACAATGAGCAGTTCTTC
CDR3 protein: CASSDRSGSDNNEQFF
V gene: TRBV19
clone size: .
J gene: TRBJ2-1
D gene: TRBD2

CDR3 DNA: TGCGCCAGCAGCCCCCAACCCCCGATCAGGGGGCCCGAGAGCTCCTATAATTCACCCCTCCACTTT
CDR3 protein: CASSPQPPIRGPESSYNSPLHF
V gene: TRBV4-3
clone size: .
J gene: TRBJ1-6
D gene: TRBD1

CDR3 DNA: TGTGCCAGCAGATCGACTAGCGGGAGGGCCAGTTACAATGAGCAGTTCTTC
CDR3 protein: CASRSTSGRASYNEQFF
V gene: TRBV27
clone size: once
J gene: TRBJ2-1
D gene: TRBD2

CDR3 DNA: TGTGCCAGCAGTGACGACGGGGGGGCAGATACGCAGTATTTT
CDR3 protein: CASSDDGGADTQYF
V gene: TRBV6-4
clone size: few
J gene: TRBJ2-3
D gene: TRBD2

CDR3 DNA: TGTGCCAGCAGTCTTGGGACATTTACCTACGAGCAGTACTTC
CDR3 protein: CASSLGTFTYEQYF
V gene: TRBV28
clone size: few
J gene: TRBJ2-7
D gene: .

CDR3 DNA: TGTGCCAGCAGTTACTCGTCAGATAATGAAAAACTGTTTTTT
CDR3 protein: CASSYSSDNEKLFF
V gene: TRBV6-5
clone size: .
J gene: TRBJ1-4
D gene: .

CDR3 DNA: TGTGCCAGCAGTCGGACAGGGGGAAATCAGCCCCAGCATTTT
CDR3 protein: CASSRTGGNQPQHF
V gene: TRBV9
clone size: .
J gene: TRBJ1-5
D gene: TRBD1

CDR3 DNA: TGTGCCAGCAGCGCCCCAAGACAGGGTGGAGAGCAGTACTTC
CDR3 protein: CASSAPRQGGEQYF
V gene: TRBV7-2
clone size: few
J gene: TRBJ2-7
D gene: TRBD1

CDR3 DNA: TGTGCCAGCAGTGAAGCCGTGACAGTGAATTCACCCCTCCACTTT
CDR3 protein: CASSEAVTVNSPLHF
V gene: TRBV6-1
clone size: once
J gene: TRBJ1-6
D gene: .

CDR3 DNA: TGCAGCGTCGGCGGGGGAGGCTCCTACGAGCAGTACTTC
CDR3 protein: CSVGGGGSYEQYF
V gene: TRBV29-1
clone size: .
J gene: TRBJ2-7
D gene: TRBD2

CDR3 DNA: TGTGCCAGTAGTTCTCCGTCTACTTTATATAGCAATCAGCCCCAGCATTTT
CDR3 protein: CASSSPSTLYSNQPQHF
V gene: TRBV19
clone size: .
J gene: TRBJ1-5
D gene: .

CDR3 DNA: TGTGCCAGCAGCCAACGAAGCCGGGACAGATACAATGAGCAGTTCTTC
CDR3 protein: CASSQRSRDRYNEQFF
V gene: TRBV5-4
clone size: .
J gene: TRBJ2-1
D gene: TRBD1

CDR3 DNA: TGTGCCAGCAGCTTCGTTTCGACAGGCTGGGGCTACACCTTC
CDR3 protein: CASSFVSTGWGYTF
V gene: TRBV7-2
clone size: .
J gene: TRBJ1-2
D gene: .

CDR3 DNA: TGCGCCAGCAGCTTAGCGGCACTCTCCTACAATGAGCAGTTCTTC
CDR3 protein: CASSLAALSYNEQFF
V gene: TRBV4-3
clone size: .
J gene: TRBJ2-1
D gene: .

CDR3 DNA: TGTGCCAGTAGCACTAGGAGAAGGAGCAATCAGCCCCAGCATTTT
CDR3 protein: CASSTRRRSNQPQHF
V gene: TRBV19
clone size: .
J gene: TRBJ1-5
D gene: .

CDR3 DNA: TGCGCCAGCAGCTTGGGGGACAGTTTCGAGCAGTACTTC
CDR3 protein: CASSLGDSFEQYF
V gene: TRBV5-1
clone size: .
J gene: TRBJ2-7
D gene: TRBD1

CDR3 DNA: TGCAGCGTTGGAGGGGCCTCGGCGGGGGGCGTGGGAGGCTACACCTTC
CDR3 protein: CSVGGASAGGVGGYTF
V gene: TRBV29-1
clone size: .
J gene: TRBJ1-2
D gene: .